The TCR beta chain under discussion was sequenced for a study of T cell repertoires in cytomegalovirus infection. Study as a whole: CMV epitopes, recently identified HLA-C-restricted and well-studied HLA-B-restricted, were used. Based on public TCR beta signatures, there were indications of CMV infection and of a matching HLA type. Study-wide points: CMV-specific HLA-C-restricted TCR beta clonotypes dominated the ex vivo response. Summed frequency of public TCR beta families distinguished CMV carriers with the relevant HLA.

This CDR3 is built from 16 residues. V shed 5 bases and J 7 bases; nucleotides not matched to a gene: 12. Looked up from germline, CDR1 is SGHVS and CDR2 is FQNEAQ. This clonotype was seen a few times. Its target is not known. A single record per CDR3 protein comes from TCRdb applying MiXCR to the reads. The table includes 310,000 or so distinct CDR3 sequences, around 25% detected once. Sequenced material: cultured PBMCs, taken from culture after CMV antigen stimulation. The receptor was derived from a human donor in good health (CMV status not recorded). Some clones in this sample may be carry-over from other donors' samples. The gene calls are TRBV7-8 and TRBJ2-1; 9 bases are a match to TRBD1. The chain's CDR3 is CASSPRAGTGINEQFF. The CDR3 coding sequence is TGTGCCAGCAGCCCACGGGCGGGGACAGGGATAAATGAGCAGTTCTTC.